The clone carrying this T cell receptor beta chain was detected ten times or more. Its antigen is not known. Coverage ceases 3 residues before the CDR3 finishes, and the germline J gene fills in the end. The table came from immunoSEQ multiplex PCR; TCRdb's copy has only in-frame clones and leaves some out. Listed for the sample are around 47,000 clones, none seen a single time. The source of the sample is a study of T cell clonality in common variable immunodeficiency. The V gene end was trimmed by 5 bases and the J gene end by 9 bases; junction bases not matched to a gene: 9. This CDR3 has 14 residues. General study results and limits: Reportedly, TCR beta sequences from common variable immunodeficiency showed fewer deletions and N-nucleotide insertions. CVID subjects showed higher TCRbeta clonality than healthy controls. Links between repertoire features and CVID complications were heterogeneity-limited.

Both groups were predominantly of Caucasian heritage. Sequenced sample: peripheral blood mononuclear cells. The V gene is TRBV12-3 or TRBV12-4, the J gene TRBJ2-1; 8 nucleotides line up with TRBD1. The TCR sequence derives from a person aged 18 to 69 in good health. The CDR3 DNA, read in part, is TGTGCCAGCAGTCGAGAAACAGGGGGAAGTGAG. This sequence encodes CASSRETGGSE. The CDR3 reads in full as CASSRETGGSEQFF.